These 6 T cell receptor beta chains were all obtained from the same sample, sequenced in a study of T cell changes during pregnancy in multiple sclerosis. The assay was immunoSEQ multiplex PCR, and TCRdb's table has in-frame clones only and misses some. The sample has 50,000 to 65,000 clones; less than 95% are singletons. Specimen: peripheral blood, collected in the third trimester of pregnancy. These receptors were collected from a female donor in good health, enrolled as a control in a pregnancy study.

The V and J genes are TRBV28 and TRBJ2-3; TRBD2 might be the D (5 bases). Germline CDR1 is MDHEN and CDR2 is SYDVKM. Trimming took off 11 bases at V and 4 bases at J, with 19 bases between the two ends. There are 14 residues in the CDR3. The DNA for the CDR3 is TGTGCCGAGTCAGCGGATACCCGCCCAGATACGCAGTATTTT. Translated, it gives CAESADTRPDTQYF.

This clone was detected only once. The chain has TRBV7-6 and TRBJ1-1; possible D gene TRBD1, 6 bases. Germline values: CDR1 SGHVS, CDR2 FNYEAQ. This CDR3 is 15 amino acids long. V was trimmed by 0 bases and J by 7 bases, leaving 15 bases between them. CDR3 loop: CASSLARGGLNEAFF. In DNA form, the CDR3 reads TGTGCCAGCAGCTTAGCTAGGGGGGGATTAAATGAAGCTTTCTTT.

This clone showed up just once. The chain is built from TRBV7-9 and TRBJ2-1, with TRBD2 matching 9 bases. In germline, CDR1 is SEHNR, CDR2 FQNEAQ (reference sequence). The ends lost 0 bases at V and 0 bases at J; junction bases unmatched: 6. This CDR3 has 18 residues. This chain's CDR3 is CASSLAEVAGDSYNEQFF. CDR3 nucleotide sequence: TGTGCCAGCAGCTTAGCGGAGGTAGCGGGAGACTCCTACAATGAGCAGTTCTTC.

This clone turned up a few times. V gene TRBV5-4 combines with J gene TRBJ1-3; D gene unclear. The CDR3 has 13 amino acids. CDR1 and CDR2 from the germline V gene are SGHNT and YYREEE (reference sequence). V was shortened by 5 bases and J by 0 bases, with 6 bases between the two germline ends. The CDR3 DNA reads TGTGCCAGCAGTGACTACTCTGGAAACACCATATATTTT. Encoded protein: CASSDYSGNTIYF.

This chain connects TRBV7-2 to TRBJ1-5; 8 bases line up with TRBD1. Germline V gene lookup returns CDR1 SGHTA and CDR2 FQGNSA. V was pared by 4 bases and J by 5 bases, with 1 base of the junction left unmatched. The CDR3 is 13 residues long. The CDR3 DNA follows: TGTGCCAGCAGCTCACAGGGGGATCAGCCCCAGCATTTT. Protein: CASSSQGDQPQHF.

The rearrangement joins TRBV4-3 to TRBJ2-5; TRBD1 aligns across 7 bases. Germline V gene sequence: CDR1 LGHNA, CDR2 YSLEER. This CDR3 has 14 amino acids. Trimming cost V 4 bases and J 7 bases; bases outside gene matches: 9. CDR3 region: CASSRQGEPGTQYF. The CDR3 region has the DNA TGCGCCAGCAGCCGCCAGGGGGAGCCAGGGACCCAGTACTTC.